This entry lists 18 T cell receptor beta chains sequenced from one sample in a study of blood T cell repertoires in COVID-19. Assay used: immunoSEQ multiplex PCR; TCRdb lists only in-frame clones, some missing. Of under 200,000 clones in the sample, 70% to 80% were seen once. The specimen sequenced was peripheral blood. The receptors here all came from a woman in her 40s with COVID-19, enrolled during active disease.

Concerning this clone: The junction departs from the called germline gene at one end, perhaps through a read error. The V and J genes are TRBV3-1 (or the pseudogene TRBV3-2) and TRBJ1-5; 8 bases line up with TRBD1. CDR3 length: 16 amino acids. Germline V gene lookup returns CDR1 LGHDT and CDR2 YNNKEL (reference sequence). CDR3 region: CASSPTWAGGNQPQHF. The CDR3 nucleotides are TGTGCCAGCAGCCCCACGTGGGCAGGGGGCAACCAGCCCCAGCATTTT.

V is TRBV6-4 and J is TRBJ2-7; D is perhaps TRBD1 (6 bases). V lost 7 bases and J lost 5, with 21 bases in between. The germline gives CDR1 MRHNA, CDR2 SNTAGT. CDR3 size: 15 residues. CDR3 loop: CASTKRGQGTHEQYF. Written as DNA, the CDR3 is TGTGCCAGCACTAAGCGAGGGCAGGGGACGCACGAGCAGTACTTC.

V gene TRBV3-1 (or the pseudogene TRBV3-2) combines with J gene TRBJ1-5; tentatively, D is TRBD1 (5 bases). The CDR3 length is 15 residues. The V and J ends lost 1 base and 6 bases respectively, with 13 bases between them. Looked up from germline, CDR1 is LGHDT and CDR2 is YNNKEL (reference sequence). The CDR3 reads CASSQVPGTGQPQHF. CDR3 sequence (DNA): TGTGCCAGCAGCCAAGTCCCGGGGACTGGTCAGCCCCAGCATTTT.

This clone was seen a handful of times. The V call is TRBV2, the J call TRBJ1-2; weak D call: TRBD1 (5 bases). Germline V CDR1 and CDR2: SNHLY, FYNNEI. Trimming shortened V by 6 bases and J by 5 bases, and 13 bases separated the two germline ends. The CDR3 is 13 amino acids. CDR3 protein: CASSVADRYGYTF. CDR3 DNA sequence: TGTGCCAGCAGCGTCGCCGACAGATATGGCTACACCTTC.

The DNA for the CDR3 is TGTGCCAGCAGCTCCCGGCCAGGCGTACCCTACGAGCAGTACTTC. Residues: CASSSRPGVPYEQYF. The chain joins TRBV11-2 to TRBJ2-7; D gene ambiguous. This CDR3 has 15 amino acids. Trimming cost V 4 bases and J 2 bases, with 15 bases left between them. Germline V gene data show CDR1 as SGHAT and CDR2 as FQNNGV. Drawing the rest from reference TRBV11-2 and TRBJ2-7, the complete variable domain is EAGVAQSPRYKIIEKRQSVAFWCNPISGHATLYWYQQILGQGPKLLIQFQNNGVVDDSQLPKDRFSAERLKGVDSTLKIQPAKLEDSAVYLCASSSRPGVPYEQYFGPGTRLTVT.

This clone was observed once. This chain connects TRBV6-4 to TRBJ2-2, with D hard to call. Germline CDR1 and CDR2: MRHNA and SNTAGT. The CDR3 sequence is 14 residues long. Trimming removed 4 bases from V and 4 bases from J, with 10 bases in between. Here the CDR3 DNA reads TGTGCCAGCAGTGTTGGCGGATCCACCGGGGAGCTGTTTTTT. It yields the protein CASSVGGSTGELFF.

The V call is TRBV6-5, the J call TRBJ2-7; 10 bases map to TRBD2. Germline V gives CDR1 MNHEY, CDR2 SVGAGI. The CDR3 consists of 15 residues. With V trimmed by 0 bases and J by 3 bases, 2 bases remained unmatched. The CDR3 sequence is CASSYSPSGSYEQYF. CDR3 coding DNA: TGTGCCAGCAGTTACTCACCTAGCGGGAGCTACGAGCAGTACTTC.

The V gene is TRBV5-6, the J gene TRBJ1-1; D gene unclear. Trimming took 4 bases from V and 0 from J, leaving 10 bases between them. This CDR3 region has 14 residues. Germline lookup yields CDR1 SGHDT and CDR2 YYEEEE. The CDR3 region is CASSNTVLNTEAFF. The CDR3 DNA sequence: TGTGCCAGCAGCAACACAGTTTTGAACACTGAAGCTTTCTTT.

V gene TRBV6-5 combines with J gene TRBJ2-1; D call uncertain. Trimming cost V 0 bases and J 9 bases, with 6 bases left between them. Germline V gene data show CDR1 as MNHEY and CDR2 as SVGAGI. This CDR3 has 12 residues. The CDR3 reads CASSYSRSEQFF. CDR3 nucleotide sequence: TGTGCCAGCAGTTACTCGCGTAGTGAGCAGTTCTTC.

V gene TRBV5-1 combines with J gene TRBJ1-2, with TRBD1 as a possible D gene (5 bases). The germline V gene has CDR1 SGHRS and CDR2 YFSETQ. V gave up 1 base and J gave up 6 bases, with 10 bases separating them. CDR3 size: 13 residues. The DNA for the CDR3 is TGCGCCAGCAGCTTGCGTTCGGGGGATGGCTACACCTTC. This codes for CASSLRSGDGYTF. The whole variable domain, filled in from reference TRBV5-1 and TRBJ1-2, reads KAGVTQTPRYLIKTRGQQVTLSCSPISGHRSVSWYQQTPGQGLQFLFEYFSETQRNKGNFPGRFSGRQFSNSRSEMNVSTLELGDSALYLCASSLRSGDGYTFGSGTRLTVV.

The chain has TRBV27 and TRBJ1-5; 8 bases line up with TRBD1. The CDR3 spans 14 residues. CDR1 and CDR2 from the germline V gene are MNHEY and SMNVEV (reference sequence). The ends lost 8 bases at V and 3 bases at J; junction bases unmatched: 6. CDR3 region: CASGGTGSNQPQHF. CDR3 coding DNA: TGTGCCAGCGGCGGGACAGGTTCCAATCAGCCCCAGCATTTT.

The V and J genes are TRBV6-2 or TRBV6-3 and TRBJ1-2, with 9 bases aligning to TRBD1. Trimming removed 4 bases from V and 7 bases from J; junction bases left unmatched: 10. Germline values: CDR1 MNHEY, CDR2 SVGEGT. The CDR3 length is 15 residues. This CDR3 is CASSSPLTGGSGYTF. The CDR3 DNA sequence: TGTGCCAGCAGTTCCCCCTTAACAGGGGGCTCTGGCTACACCTTC.

The rearrangement links TRBV5-1 to TRBJ2-5, with 7 bases lining up with TRBD2. Germline V gene sequence: CDR1 SGHRS, CDR2 YFSETQ. The trim removed 0 bases at V and 0 bases at J, leaving 5 bases unmatched. This CDR3 is 16 amino acids long. For the CDR3, the DNA is TGCGCCAGCAGCTTGGATAGGCTAGCGGACCAAGAGACCCAGTACTTC. Its translation: CASSLDRLADQETQYF.

This clone was picked up a small number of times. The chain joins TRBV5-4 to TRBJ2-1; TRBD2 is a possible D gene (6 bases). There are 15 residues in the CDR3. CDR1 and CDR2 from the germline V gene are SGHNT and YYREEE (reference sequence). V lost 3 bases and J 5 bases, leaving 15 bases between the germline ends. CDR3 nucleotide sequence: TGTGCCAGCAGCTCGGGGACTTCCGGACACAATGAGCAGTTCTTC. This sequence encodes CASSSGTSGHNEQFF. Variable domain in full (rest from reference TRBV5-4 and TRBJ2-1): ETGVTQSPTHLIKTRGQQVTLRCSSQSGHNTVSWYQQALGQGPQFIFQYYREEENGRGNFPPRFSGLQFPNYSSELNVNALELDDSALYLCASSSGTSGHNEQFFGPGTRLTVL.

V is TRBV6-5 and J is TRBJ2-1; 9 bases line up with TRBD2. V shed 8 bases, J shed 10 bases, and the junction held 9 bases outside the gene matches. This CDR3 spans 13 amino acids. CDR1 and CDR2 (germline): MNHEY, SVGAGI. The CDR3 is CASGVAGVGEQFF. The CDR3, as DNA: TGTGCCAGCGGGGTAGCGGGAGTGGGGGAGCAGTTCTTC.

The V and J genes are TRBV18 and TRBJ2-5; perhaps TRBD2 as D (5 bases). Trimming removed 5 bases from V and 3 bases from J, with 10 bases in between. The V gene's germline CDR1 is KGHSH and CDR2 LQKENI. CDR3 length: 13 residues. DNA for the CDR3: TGTGCCAGCTCATTGGTGAGGGAAGAGACCCAGTACTTC. Amino acids: CASSLVREETQYF. Looking up the rest from reference TRBV18 and TRBJ2-5 gives the full variable domain: NAGVMQNPRHLVRRRGQEARLRCSPMKGHSHVYWYRQLPEEGLKFMVYLQKENIIDESGMPKERFSAEFPKEGPSILRIQQVVRGDSAAYFCASSLVREETQYFGPGTRLLVL.

The chain employs TRBV5-6 and TRBJ2-5; the D gene is possibly TRBD2 (6 bases). Germline V gene lookup returns CDR1 SGHDT and CDR2 YYEEEE. Trimming took off 4 bases at V and 3 bases at J, with 25 bases between the two ends. CDR3 length: 18 amino acids. CDR3 protein: CASSLLSGTSLGEETQYF. In nucleotides, the CDR3 is TGTGCCAGCAGCCTACTATCAGGGACTTCCCTGGGCGAAGAGACCCAGTACTTC.

The chain is built from TRBV5-1 and TRBJ2-7, with 9 bases fitting TRBD1. Trimming cost V 0 bases and J 0 bases; bases outside gene matches: 4. This CDR3 spans 16 amino acids. Germline CDR1 SGHRS, CDR2 YFSETQ. The CDR3 sequence: CASSLDGTGTSYEQYF. Here the CDR3 DNA reads TGCGCCAGCAGCTTGGATGGGACAGGGACCTCCTACGAGCAGTACTTC.